The rows below give T cell receptor beta chains drawn from one sample of a study of T cells in Graves' hyperthyroidism and ophthalmopathy. Each CDR3 protein is one row after TCRdb ran MiXCR on the multiplex PCR reads. The data show 380,000 or so distinct CDR3 sequences, approximately 13% seen once. Material for sequencing was blood. The receptor source for this set is a woman aged 30 to 39 with Graves' hyperthyroidism. Each CDR3 is given with its conserved first and last residue. Fields, in order: V gene, clone size, J gene, D gene, CDR3 protein, CDR3 DNA. The D gene is left open where the match is weak. The size entry is marked missing in some rows and otherwise reads once, few, many or a size class.

TRBV5-1	.	TRBJ2-4	.	CASSLLGGTDIQYF	TGCGCCAGCAGCTTGCTGGGCGGGACGGACATTCAGTACTTC
TRBV29-1	many	TRBJ1-4	.	CSVEDSQEKLFF	TGCAGCGTTGAAGATAGTCAAGAAAAACTGTTTTTT
TRBV29-1	many	TRBJ1-2	TRBD1	CSVEGMGQPSGGYTF	TGCAGCGTCGAGGGGATGGGACAGCCTTCGGGTGGCTACACCTTC
TRBV2	many	TRBJ2-7	.	CASSEPGVFYEQYF	TGTGCCAGCAGTGAGCCCGGGGTCTTCTACGAGCAGTACTTC
TRBV12-3/TRBV12-4	few	TRBJ2-3	TRBD2	CASSVAGGRDTQYF	TGTGCCAGCTCTGTAGCGGGAGGGCGAGATACGCAGTATTTT
TRBV2	many	TRBJ2-7	.	CASLGPVGEQYF	TGTGCCAGCTTAGGGCCGGTCGGCGAGCAGTACTTC
TRBV29-1	.	TRBJ2-2	.	CSVGERNTGELFF	TGCAGCGTTGGTGAGCGGAACACCGGGGAGCTGTTTTTT
TRBV6-1	many	TRBJ2-2	.	CASSVNGELFF	TGTGCCAGCAGTGTCAACGGGGAGCTGTTTTTT
TRBV6-2/TRBV6-3	few	TRBJ2-2	.	CASSPFSQPGELFF	TGTGCCAGCAGCCCTTTTTCGCAGCCAGGGGAGCTGTTTTTT
TRBV11-2	many	TRBJ1-1	.	CASSLPGRTEAFF	TGTGCCAGCAGCTTACCGGGGAGGACTGAAGCTTTCTTT
TRBV6-2/TRBV6-3	.	TRBJ2-1	TRBD1	CASSRTGGAYNEQFF	TGTGCCAGCAGCCGGACAGGGGGAGCCTACAATGAGCAGTTCTTC
TRBV12-3/TRBV12-4	many	TRBJ1-6	.	CASGQSGSPLHF	TGTGCCAGCGGGCAATCGGGGTCACCCCTCCACTTT
TRBV24-1	few	TRBJ1-5	.	CATSDRVSNQPQHF	TGTGCCACCAGTGACAGGGTTAGCAATCAGCCCCAGCATTTT
TRBV7-9	.	TRBJ1-1	.	CASSLEVTEAFF	TGTGCCAGCAGCTTAGAGGTGACTGAAGCTTTCTTT
TRBV18	.	TRBJ2-1	.	CASSPPNELEQFF	TGTGCCAGCTCACCTCCGAATGAGCTTGAGCAGTTCTTC
TRBV20-1	few	TRBJ2-5	TRBD2	CSAPYTVLGKREDQETQYF	TGCAGTGCTCCTTATACCGTACTAGGAAAGCGGGAGGATCAAGAGACCCAGTACTTC
TRBV6-2/TRBV6-3	.	TRBJ2-1	.	CASSLEGDYNEQFF	TGTGCCAGCAGTCTTGAGGGAGACTACAATGAGCAGTTCTTC
TRBV24-1	many	TRBJ2-1	TRBD1	CATSDWGQGASNEQFF	TGTGCCACCAGTGATTGGGGACAGGGGGCTAGTAATGAGCAGTTCTTC
TRBV20-1	many	TRBJ2-7	TRBD2	CSARDRHAGGPREQYF	TGCAGTGCTAGAGACCGCCATGCGGGAGGGCCTCGTGAGCAGTACTTC
TRBV19	many	TRBJ2-3	TRBD2	CASSGVAGAGADTQYF	TGTGCCAGTAGTGGGGTAGCGGGAGCTGGCGCAGATACGCAGTATTTT
TRBV14	.	TRBJ1-1	TRBD1	CAGSPVSRTGYMNTEAFF	TGTGCCGGCAGCCCGGTTTCCCGGACAGGGTATATGAACACTGAAGCTTTCTTT
TRBV30	.	TRBJ1-1	.	CAWSEDGRHPNTEDFF	TGTGCCTGGAGTGAGGACGGTCGACATCCGAACACTGAAGATTTCTTT
TRBV12-5	many	TRBJ2-3	.	CASGSSSRADTQYF	TGTGCTAGTGGTTCATCCTCCCGGGCGGATACGCAGTATTTT
TRBV20-1	many	TRBJ2-3	.	CSAQGGRSSGSTDTQYF	TGCAGTGCTCAGGGGGGGCGCAGTAGCGGGAGCACAGATACGCAGTATTTT